Presented here are 20 T cell receptor beta chains from one specimen sequenced in a study of graft-versus-host responses after intestinal transplantation. The antigens these receptors bind are not known. The protocol was immunoSEQ multiplex PCR, while the TCRdb copy is restricted to in-frame clones and leaves out a portion. The profile shows 35,000 to 45,000 clones, approximately 94% of them singletons. The material was unstimulated CD4+ T cells sorted from spleen or lymph node cells, obtained before transplant. These receptors all come from a human donor who was the organ donor for an intestinal transplant.

The count of this clone is one. The chain recombines TRBV18 with TRBJ2-7; D tentatively reads TRBD1 or TRBD2 (7 bases each). Germline values: CDR1 KGHSH, CDR2 LQKENI. Trimming removed 4 bases from V and 5 bases from J, with 15 bases in between. The CDR3 is made up of 14 amino acids. CDR3 sequence: CASSRQGGLDEQYF. The CDR3 DNA reads as TGTGCCAGCTCACGCCAGGGGGGGCTCGACGAGCAGTACTTC.

This clone appeared once. The V and J genes are TRBV19 and TRBJ2-1, with D maybe TRBD2 (6 bases). Germline V lookup: CDR1 LNHDA, CDR2 SQIVND (reference sequence). The CDR3 contains 14 residues. Trimming pared 6 bases from V and 0 bases from J, leaving 9 bases between. The CDR3 nucleotides read TGTGCCAGTAGGGACGGGAGCTCCTACAATGAGCAGTTCTTC. Encoded protein: CASRDGSSYNEQFF.

This rearrangement joins TRBV7-2 to TRBJ2-5; 8 bases are shared with TRBD2. Germline CDR1 and CDR2: SGHTA and FQGNSA. CDR3 length equals 16 residues. The V segment lost 2 bases and the J segment 5 bases; nucleotides outside the gene matches: 10. The CDR3 is CASSLHYTGGAETQYF. The CDR3 DNA is TGTGCCAGCAGCTTACATTATACCGGGGGGGCGGAGACCCAGTACTTC.

This rearrangement joins TRBV5-6 to TRBJ2-5; unclear D gene. The CDR3 contains 15 residues. The V end was cut by 4 bases, the J end by 2 bases, with 15 bases between. Per germline, CDR1 SGHDT and CDR2 YYEEEE. The CDR3 protein is CASSPRQLGQETQYF. In DNA form, the CDR3 reads TGTGCCAGCAGCCCGCGGCAGCTCGGGCAAGAGACCCAGTACTTC.

V gene TRBV5-1 combines with J gene TRBJ2-3, with 9 bases fitting TRBD2. CDR1 and CDR2 from the germline V gene are SGHRS and YFSETQ. V shed 4 bases, J shed 2 bases, and the junction held 11 bases outside the gene matches. The CDR3 length is 17 residues. Here the CDR3 DNA reads TGCGCCAGCAGCCTGGTCGGTAGCGGGGGCGCCACAGATACGCAGTATTTT. As protein: CASSLVGSGGATDTQYF.

This chain links TRBV5-4 with TRBJ1-6, with TRBD1 matching 7 bases. Germline-derived CDR1 and CDR2 are SGHNT and YYREEE (reference sequence). CDR3 length: 20 amino acids. V lost 4 bases to trimming and J lost 2 bases; unmatched junction nucleotides: 18. CDR3 loop: CASSPPTRPGQKAYNSPLHF. CDR3 coding DNA: TGTGCCAGCAGCCCACCTACCCGTCCGGGACAGAAAGCCTATAATTCACCCCTCCACTTT.

The chain combines TRBV4-3 with TRBJ1-2; D possibly corresponds to TRBD1 (6 bases). The CDR3 extends over 15 amino acids. V lost 4 bases and J 5 bases, leaving 17 bases between the germline ends. The germline V gene has CDR1 LGHNA and CDR2 YSLEER. As DNA, the CDR3 is TGCGCCAGCAGCCCCCGCCAGGGGAGTAGGTATGGCTACACCTTC. Its translation is CASSPRQGSRYGYTF.

This clone was detected once. CDR3 DNA sequence: TGTGCCTCCAAAAGCCGGGTGGGGGACAGGGGCGACGAGCAGTACTTC. Protein sequence: CASKSRVGDRGDEQYF. The chain employs TRBV10-3 and TRBJ2-7; 10 positions match TRBD1. Trimming cost V 11 bases and J 5 bases; bases outside gene matches: 18. The CDR3 is 16 amino acids. Germline CDR1 reads ENHRY; CDR2 reads SYGVKD.

The chain recombines TRBV11-2 with TRBJ1-4, with D perhaps matching TRBD1 (5 bases). The germline V gene has CDR1 SGHAT and CDR2 FQNNGV. Trimming cost V 1 base and J 11 bases, with 17 bases left between them. This CDR3 region has 15 residues. The CDR3 sequence is CASSLGLGLAGKLFF. The DNA of the CDR3 is TGTGCCAGCAGCTTAGGACTGGGCCTAGCAGGGAAACTGTTTTTT.

The V gene is TRBV11-2, the J gene TRBJ1-2; D gene ambiguous. The CDR3 has 13 amino acids. In germline, CDR1 is SGHAT, CDR2 FQNNGV. Trimming stripped 1 base from V and 4 bases from J, with 7 bases between. Written as DNA, the CDR3 is TGTGCCAGCAGCTTAGGGACTGGCTATGGCTACACCTTC. Translating it yields CASSLGTGYGYTF.

The chain uses TRBV19 and TRBJ1-2; D is unclear. Germline V CDR1 and CDR2: LNHDA, SQIVND (reference sequence). There are 14 residues in the CDR3. Trimming removed 3 bases from V and 2 bases from J, with 10 bases in between. Written as DNA, the CDR3 is TGTGCCAGTAGTATCGGAATTTCCAACTATGGCTACACCTTC. Translated, it gives CASSIGISNYGYTF. The complete variable domain, with remaining parts taken from reference TRBV19 and TRBJ1-2, reads DGGITQSPKYLFRKEGQNVTLSCEQNLNHDAMYWYRQDPGQGLRLIYYSQIVNDFQKGDIAEGYSVSREKKESFPLTVTSAQKNPTAFYLCASSIGISNYGYTFGSGTRLTVV.

As concerns this clone: One end of the junction fails to match germline, which may point to a read error. CDR3 sequence (DNA): TGTGCCTGGAGCTCCTCCCACGAGCAGTACTTC. It yields the protein CAWSSSHEQYF. The chain combines TRBV30 with TRBJ2-7; D not resolved. Germline CDR1 is GTSNPN and CDR2 is SVGIG (reference sequence). The CDR3 runs 11 residues.

The chain employs TRBV2 and TRBJ2-3; D may be TRBD2 (5 bases). The germline V gene encodes CDR1 SNHLY and CDR2 FYNNEI. The V gene lost 6 bases and the J gene lost 0 bases, with 10 bases spanning the gap. The CDR3 runs 14 residues. This CDR3 reads CASRLGFSTDTQYF. CDR3 nucleotide sequence: TGTGCCAGCAGACTAGGTTTTAGCACAGATACGCAGTATTTT. The full variable domain, with the rest looked up from reference TRBV2 and TRBJ2-3, is EPEVTQTPSHQVTQMGQEVILRCVPISNHLYFYWYRQILGQKVEFLVSFYNNEISEKSEIFDDQFSVERPDGSNFTLKIRSTKLEDSAMYFCASRLGFSTDTQYFGPGTRLTVL.

The V and J genes are TRBV7-2 and TRBJ2-1; no definite D call. CDR1 is SGHTA, CDR2 FQGNSA, per germline. There are 13 residues in the CDR3. Trimming shortened V by 5 bases and J by 9 bases, and 14 bases separated the two germline ends. The CDR3 bases are TGTGCCAGCAGCGCCACCACCAAGGGTGAGCAGTTCTTC. It specifies CASSATTKGEQFF.

The chain recombines TRBV7-6 with TRBJ2-5, with TRBD1 matching over 7 bases. Germline V gene sequence: CDR1 SGHVS, CDR2 FNYEAQ. V lost 4 bases and J lost 2; bases outside the gene matches: 10. This CDR3 region has 16 residues. DNA for the CDR3: TGTGCCAGCAGCTGGATGGGCACAGGGGTTCAAGAGACCCAGTACTTC. The encoded protein is CASSWMGTGVQETQYF.

This chain connects TRBV30 to TRBJ2-5; no definite D call. V shed 2 bases and J shed 2 bases, with 6 bases lying between them. This CDR3 is 12 amino acids long. Germline V gives CDR1 GTSNPN, CDR2 SVGIG (reference sequence). The CDR3 coding sequence is TGTGCCTGGAGTATTGGGCAAGAGACCCAGTACTTC. Encoded protein: CAWSIGQETQYF.

V and J are TRBV27 and TRBJ1-1, with 8 positions matching TRBD1. From germline, CDR1 is MNHEY and CDR2 SMNVEV (reference sequence). Trimming took 2 bases from V and 3 from J; bases not matched to a gene: 5. The CDR3 is 15 residues long. The CDR3 protein is CASSLGQGWDTEAFF. DNA for the CDR3: TGTGCCAGCAGTTTAGGACAGGGCTGGGACACTGAAGCTTTCTTT.

Here the CDR3 DNA reads TGTGCCATCAGTGATCTTGATGGAAACACCATATATTTT. This encodes CAISDLDGNTIYF. The chain joins TRBV10-3 to TRBJ1-3; D ambiguous. The CDR3 totals 13 residues. Germline V gene lookup returns CDR1 ENHRY and CDR2 SYGVKD. Trimming removed 3 bases at V and 3 bases at J, with 6 bases between.

This chain joins TRBV27 and TRBJ2-7; D not resolved. CDR3 size: 11 residues. Trimming removed 5 bases at V and 4 bases at J, with 6 bases between. Germline V gene sequence: CDR1 MNHEY, CDR2 SMNVEV (reference sequence). The CDR3 DNA follows: TGTGCCAGCAGTCCACCATACGAGCAGTACTTC. The encoded protein is CASSPPYEQYF.

The chain recombines TRBV19 with TRBJ1-5; no firm D call. V was cut by 8 bases and J by 2 bases, with 19 bases left in between. Germline assignment: CDR1 LNHDA and CDR2 SQIVND (reference sequence). The CDR3 contains 16 residues. The CDR3 DNA reads as TGTGCCAGTGAACGGTTGGGCCACCCCGGCAATCAGCCCCAGCATTTT. It encodes CASERLGHPGNQPQHF.